These T cell receptor beta chains were read from a single sample in a study of blood T cells in healthy people across ages. Via MiXCR, TCRdb re-called the 5' RACE reads, giving one row per CDR3 protein. Of 1.5 million to 1.9 million distinct CDR3 sequences in the sample, about 42% are singletons; the top ten hold 4%. The sequencing sample was made of blood. These receptors were collected from a woman aged 18-29 years in good health. CDR3s include the opening cysteine and the closing phenylalanine or tryptophan. Fields, in order: clone size, V gene, D gene, J gene, CDR3 DNA, CDR3 protein. A D gene is named only where the DNA matches it firmly. Only some rows state a clone size, as once, few, many or a class for expanded clones.

>few|TRBV15|TRBD2|TRBJ2-1
TGTGCCACCAGCAGAGGGGCTAGCGGATACAATGAGCAGTTCTTC
CATSRGASGYNEQFF
>NA|TRBV30|NA|TRBJ2-7
TGTGCCTGGAGTCGGGTCGAGCAGTACTTC
CAWSRVEQYF
>NA|TRBV4-1|TRBD1|TRBJ2-5
TGCGCCAGCAGCCAACCCGACAGGGGACCCAACAATGAGCAGTACTTC
CASSQPDRGPNNEQYF
>few|TRBV28|NA|TRBJ2-7
TGTGCCACCTCGACCGTGGTCTACGAGCAGTACTTC
CATSTVVYEQYF
>NA|TRBV21-1|NA|TRBJ1-5
TGTGCCAGCAGCCACCGGGACAGGGTGATCTTTAGCAATCAGCCCCAGCATTTT
CASSHRDRVIFSNQPQHF
>NA|TRBV28|NA|TRBJ2-7
TGTGCCAGCAGTTTAAGTTTATCGCCAGGGGGGTTTTCCTACGAGCAGTACTTC
CASSLSLSPGGFSYEQYF
>few|TRBV20-1|NA|TRBJ1-2
TGCAGTGCTAGAAATGGCATAAACTATGGCTACACCTTC
CSARNGINYGYTF
>few|TRBV9|TRBD2|TRBJ2-1
TGTGCCAGCAGCATTACTAGCGCCTCCAATGAGCAGTTCTTC
CASSITSASNEQFF
>few|TRBV25-1|NA|TRBJ2-1
TGTGCCAGCAGTAGAGCGGAGCGCTTGTCCTACAATGAGCAGTTCTTC
CASSRAERLSYNEQFF
>NA|TRBV24-1|NA|TRBJ1-2
TGTGCCACCAGTGATTTTCCAGCTAACTATGGCTACACCTTC
CATSDFPANYGYTF
>NA|TRBV19|TRBD1|TRBJ1-2
TGTGCCAGTAGTCACCAGACAGGGACCTATGGCTACACCTTC
CASSHQTGTYGYTF
>few|TRBV20-1|TRBD1|TRBJ1-6
TGCAGTGCTACCAGCGGTAGGGACAGGCGATATAATTCACCCCTCCACTTT
CSATSGRDRRYNSPLHF
>NA|TRBV7-2|NA|TRBJ1-3
TGTGCCAGCAGCTCATACGGGGCCACTGGAAACACCATATATTTT
CASSSYGATGNTIYF
>NA|TRBV3-1|TRBD2|TRBJ2-1
TGTGCCAGCAGTCAACTCCGACTAGCGGGGGACAATGAGCAGTTCTTC
CASSQLRLAGDNEQFF
>NA|TRBV4-1|NA|TRBJ2-3
TGCGCCAGCAGCCAAGAGGGGGGGGGCGTACACGGAGGAGATACGCAGTATTTT
CASSQEGGGVHGGDTQYF
>NA|TRBV2|NA|TRBJ1-1
TGTGCCAGCCGACTCCTTCCACCGAACACTGAAGCTTTCTTT
CASRLLPPNTEAFF
>NA|TRBV20-1|NA|TRBJ2-2
TGCAGTGCTAGAGGTGGTAGCAGCAACACCGGGGAGCTGTTTTTT
CSARGGSSNTGELFF
>NA|TRBV10-3|NA|TRBJ2-7
TGTGCCATCAGCCAAATTCGCTCCGAGCAGTACTTC
CAISQIRSEQYF
>once|TRBV20-1|TRBD2|TRBJ2-1
TGCAGTGCTCTAGACCTAGCGGGGGTAGACAATGAGCAGTTCTTC
CSALDLAGVDNEQFF
>once|TRBV4-3|TRBD2|TRBJ2-7
TGCGCCAGCAGCCTTGGGGCGGGAGTTTACTACGAGCAGTACTTC
CASSLGAGVYYEQYF
>NA|TRBV6-4|NA|TRBJ2-6
TGTGCCAGCAGTGACTCCCCGGCCTCTGGGGCCAACGTCCTGACTTTC
CASSDSPASGANVLTF
>few|TRBV20-1|NA|TRBJ2-1
TGCAGTGCCCCACCATCGCCTGGCTCCTACAATGAGCAGTTCTTC
CSAPPSPGSYNEQFF
>NA|TRBV7-6|NA|TRBJ2-7
TGTGCCAGCAGCTTAGACGCGGGGAAATCCTACGAGCAGTACTTC
CASSLDAGKSYEQYF
>NA|TRBV12-3/TRBV12-4|TRBD2|TRBJ2-1
TGTGCCAGCAGTTCCCGCACTAGCGTCCTAAACTCCTACAATGAGCAGTTCTTC
CASSSRTSVLNSYNEQFF
>few|TRBV4-2|TRBD1|TRBJ1-1
TGTGCCAGCAGCCAAGTCCAGGGACAGGGGGGGCACACTGAAGCTTTCTTT
CASSQVQGQGGHTEAFF
>few|TRBV7-9|NA|TRBJ1-1
TGTGCCAGCAGCTTAGGGGACCGAGCGGTGGCTTTCTTT
CASSLGDRAVAFF